Listed here are 2 T cell receptor beta chains from one sample, sequenced in a study of blood T cell repertoires in COVID-19 (TCRdb year 2020). Libraries came from the immunoSEQ multiplex PCR assay. The source is immuneACCESS, and TCRdb retained only in-frame sequences with V and J called. Part of the clones is not carried over; for the studies checked, unresolved V genes explain less than half of this, and the remainder is unexplained. The table for this sample lists some 80,000 clones; about 90% of them were counted only once. Around 3% of the sample belongs to the ten largest clones. The sample taken for sequencing was peripheral blood. The source is a woman aged 45-65 years with active or convalescent COVID-19.

V is TRBV4-3 and J is TRBJ1-4, with a tentative D call TRBD1 (6 bases). CDR3 length: 18 residues. Germline V lookup: CDR1 LGHNA, CDR2 YSLEER. The V end was cut by 2 bases, the J end by 1 base, with 17 bases between. The CDR3 spells CASSQFSQGIVTNEKLFF. The CDR3 nucleotides read TGCGCCAGCAGCCAATTTTCGCAGGGGATTGTAACTAATGAAAAACTGTTTTTT.

The chain uses TRBV7-2 and TRBJ2-7, with 8 bases that match TRBD1. Per the germline V gene, CDR1 is SGHTA and CDR2 is FQGNSA. V lost 5 bases, J lost 7 bases, and 7 bases stayed unmatched. The CDR3 spans 13 residues. The CDR3 DNA is TGTGCCAGCAGCCCAGGCAGGGGGCAAGAGCAGTACTTC. Its protein product is CASSPGRGQEQYF.